Below, 7 T cell receptor beta chains from the same sample are listed, as sequenced in a study. Data came from immunoSEQ multiplex PCR; TCRdb stores just in-frame clones and leaves some out. The data contain tens of thousands of clones, about 94% of them singletons. Sample: PBMCs. The receptors come from a man in his forties with rheumatoid arthritis.

The chain carries TRBV6-6 and TRBJ1-2; D is ambiguous. Germline V gives CDR1 MNHNY, CDR2 SVGAGI (reference sequence). CDR3 size: 14 residues. With 4 bases removed from V and 5 bases from J, the gap between germline ends came to 14 bases. CDR3 loop: CASSFLAPNYGYTF. The CDR3 nucleotides are TGTGCCAGCAGTTTCCTGGCTCCGAATTATGGCTACACCTTC.

The V gene is TRBV27, the J gene TRBJ2-1, with a possible D match to TRBD1 (5 bases). The CDR3 covers 13 residues. Germline loops: CDR1 MNHEY, CDR2 SMNVEV (reference sequence). V was shortened by 6 bases and J by 5 bases, with 11 bases between the two germline ends. Written as DNA, the CDR3 is TGTGCCAGCAGCCCGACAGTTAACAATGAGCAGTTCTTC. It specifies CASSPTVNNEQFF.

This rearrangement joins TRBV7-8 to TRBJ2-5, with TRBD2 identical over 12 bases. Germline assignment: CDR1 SGHVS and CDR2 FQNEAQ. The CDR3 is 18 amino acids. The trim removed 1 base at V and 5 bases at J, leaving 11 bases unmatched. The CDR3 loop reads CASSLGFLAGGPGETQYF. DNA of the CDR3: TGTGCCAGCAGCTTAGGTTTCCTAGCGGGAGGGCCGGGGGAGACCCAGTACTTC.

The chain employs TRBV2 and TRBJ1-4; tentative D call: TRBD1 (5 bases). Trimming left V 4 bases short and J 7 bases short, with 22 bases between. The CDR3 is 17 amino acids. CDR1 is SNHLY, CDR2 FYNNEI, per germline. The CDR3 is CASSGDWGPTAGEKLFF. In DNA, the CDR3 is TGTGCCAGCAGTGGGGACTGGGGACCAACGGCGGGTGAAAAACTGTTTTTT.

This clone was seen a few times. This chain joins TRBV5-8 and TRBJ1-2; possible D gene TRBD1, 5 bases. Germline CDR1 is SGHTS and CDR2 is YDEGEE. V was trimmed by 4 bases and J by 5 bases, leaving 9 bases between them. This CDR3 spans 12 amino acids. The CDR3 DNA reads as TGTGCCAGCAGCCCGGGACGGTATGGCTACACCTTC. Amino acids: CASSPGRYGYTF.

V gene TRBV7-8 combines with J gene TRBJ2-1; TRBD1 is a possible D gene (6 bases). The germline gives CDR1 SGHVS, CDR2 FQNEAQ. The V gene lost 6 bases and the J gene lost 0 bases, with 15 bases spanning the gap. This CDR3 comprises 16 residues. The CDR3 sequence: CASRQKDRSSYNEQFF. DNA of the CDR3: TGTGCCAGCAGACAAAAAGACAGGAGCTCCTACAATGAGCAGTTCTTC.

This chain connects TRBV30 to TRBJ1-5; D unresolved. There are 13 residues in the CDR3. CDR1 GTSNPN and CDR2 SVGIG come from the germline V gene (reference sequence). Deletions cut 1 base from V and 0 bases from J, with 4 bases between. The CDR3 protein is CAWSADSNQPQHF. DNA of the CDR3: TGTGCCTGGAGTGCGGATAGCAATCAGCCCCAGCATTTT. The variable domain in full, completed from reference TRBV30 and TRBJ1-5, reads SQTIHQWPATLVQPVGSPLSLECTVEGTSNPNLYWYRQAAGRGLQLLFYSVGIGQISSEVPQNLSASRPQDRQFILSSKKLLLSDSGFYLCAWSADSNQPQHFGDGTRLSIL.